This T cell receptor beta chain was identified during a study of shared clonotypes between healthy human individuals. The material for each subset, its genomic DNA, was split evenly across several immunoSEQ plates. In replicate PCRs of unsorted PBMC, around 300 ng DNA, around 30,000 T cell genomes, was used. Authors' data handling: Filtering was not the same, since immunoSEQ gave junction-only sequences without quality scores. Some clones are missing from TCRdb's copy, which holds only in-frame ones; the method was immunoSEQ multiplex PCR. For V, J and clone size, that table is used; D and trimming come from the DNA. The repertoire holds 500,000 to 650,000 clones, with roughly 79% as singletons. Points on this clone: What it binds is unknown.

This CDR3 region has 13 residues. Germline V gene lookup returns CDR1 GTSNPN and CDR2 SVGIG (reference sequence). Trimming cost V 4 bases and J 8 bases; bases outside gene matches: 5. Whole-study findings and limits: Expectations were that clonotype sharing among donors would be affected by sequencing depth.

The sequenced sample consisted of PBMCs. This TCR derives from a woman between 40 and 50 years old in good health. Some clones in this sample may be carry-over from other donors' samples. The chain links TRBV30 to TRBJ2-3; TRBD2 aligns across 11 bases. CDR3 amino acids: CAWKWLAGGTQYF. CDR3 nucleotides: TGTGCCTGGAAGTGGCTAGCGGGAGGTACGCAGTATTTT.